The T cell receptor (beta chain) described here comes from a study of patients and donors after allogeneic stem cell transplantation. From the RT-PCR reads, TCRdb called clonotypes with MiXCR, one entry per CDR3 protein. The table has tens of thousands of distinct CDR3 sequences, 13% seen once. This clonotype was counted only a few times. The CDR3 is 14 residues long. Trimming removed 8 bases at V and 8 bases at J, with 18 bases between. Germline-derived CDR1 and CDR2 are MNHNY and SVGAGI (reference sequence). This TCR was recovered from a human donor who was either an allogeneic HSCT recipient or a stem cell or donor lymphocyte infusion donor (not recorded which). It is not recorded whose cells these are; they may come from a transplant donor. Sequenced input: blood, either unsorted or a sorted T cell fraction (not recorded which). The chain is built from TRBV6-6 and TRBJ1-4; weak D call: TRBD1 (5 bases). CDR3 protein: CASGPGKGEEKLFF. For the CDR3, the DNA is TGTGCCAGCGGCCCCGGTAAAGGGGAGGAAAAACTGTTTTTT.